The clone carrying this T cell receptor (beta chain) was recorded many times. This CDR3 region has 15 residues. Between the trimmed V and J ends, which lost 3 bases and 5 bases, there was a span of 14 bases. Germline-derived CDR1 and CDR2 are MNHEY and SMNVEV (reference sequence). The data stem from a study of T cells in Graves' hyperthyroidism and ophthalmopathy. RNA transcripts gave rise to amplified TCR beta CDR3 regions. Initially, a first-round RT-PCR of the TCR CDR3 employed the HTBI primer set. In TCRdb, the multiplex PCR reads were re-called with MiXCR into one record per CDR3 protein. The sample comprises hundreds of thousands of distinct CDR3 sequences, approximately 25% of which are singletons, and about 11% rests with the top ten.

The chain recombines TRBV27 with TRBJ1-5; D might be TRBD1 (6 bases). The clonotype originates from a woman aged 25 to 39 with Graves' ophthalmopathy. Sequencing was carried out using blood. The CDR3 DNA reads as TGTGCCAGCAGTTTGGGAGGGGGTCAATATCAGCCCCAGCATTTT. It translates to CASSLGGGQYQPQHF.